This TCR beta chain was profiled in a study of OX40 agonist ivuxolimab in advanced cancers. Study outcomes and limitations: CD8+ T cells averaged more expanded clones than CD4+.

Details on this clone: Its specificity is not known.

The V segment lost 7 bases and the J segment 9 bases; nucleotides outside the gene matches: 6. CDR1 is SNHLY and CDR2 is FYNNEI in the germline V gene. CDR3 length: 13 amino acids. Assay used: immunoSEQ multiplex PCR; TCRdb lists only in-frame clones, some missing. The table has about 35,000 clones, 80% to 85% seen once. The sample was CD4+ or CD8+ T cells sorted from blood, taken in a trial of the OX40 agonist ivuxolimab. The chain combines TRBV2 with TRBJ2-5; 12 nucleotides agree with TRBD2. The clonotype originates from an adult with an advanced solid tumor such as melanoma, head and neck, liver or kidney cancer. The CDR3 protein is CASIGLAGQAQYF. CDR3 nucleotides: TGTGCCAGCATTGGACTAGCGGGACAAGCCCAGTACTTC.